These 8 T cell receptor beta chains came from one sample sequenced in a study of cytomegalovirus exposure and HLA in healthy donors. The method was immunoSEQ multiplex PCR; TCRdb's version includes in-frame clones alone and lacks a portion of them. The sample carries about 74,000 clones, around 94% recorded once. The specimen sequenced was PBMCs. These TCRs come from a young man in good health and CMV-seropositive.

The rearrangement joins TRBV30 to TRBJ2-3, with 8 bases matching TRBD2. CDR1 and CDR2 from the germline V gene are GTSNPN and SVGIG (reference sequence). V was clipped by 0 bases and J by 2 bases; unmatched bases: 10. The CDR3 extends over 17 amino acids. The CDR3 reads CAWSVPLAEPSTDTQYF. The CDR3 nucleotides are TGTGCCTGGAGTGTACCACTAGCGGAGCCGTCCACAGATACGCAGTATTTT.

V usage is TRBV7-9 and J usage is TRBJ2-7; TRBD1 aligns across 11 bases. The CDR3 is 14 amino acids. Germline-derived CDR1 and CDR2 are SEHNR and FQNEAQ (reference sequence). The V gene end was trimmed by 5 bases and the J gene end by 5 bases; junction bases not matched to a gene: 5. This CDR3 is CASSQGQGGDEQYF. CDR3 bases: TGTGCCAGCAGCCAGGGACAGGGGGGCGACGAGCAGTACTTC.

This clone was recorded only once. In nucleotides, the CDR3 is TGTGCCTGGAGTGTACTCGGCAGGGTCGTTCAGGAGACCCAGTACTTC. Translation: CAWSVLGRVVQETQYF. The J gene is TRBJ2-5, the V gene TRBV30; a weak D match, TRBD1 (5 bases). The germline V gene encodes CDR1 GTSNPN and CDR2 SVGIG (reference sequence). CDR3 length: 16 amino acids. The germline V and J ends were trimmed by 0 bases and 5 bases, with 19 bases remaining between them.

This chain joins TRBV7-8 and TRBJ2-3; D may be TRBD1 (6 bases). The CDR3 loop spans 16 amino acids. V lost 5 bases, J lost 5 bases, and 20 bases lay in between. Germline CDR1 SGHVS, CDR2 FQNEAQ. CDR3 loop: CASSRKKGVGKDTQYF. The CDR3 nucleotides are TGTGCCAGCAGCCGCAAGAAGGGGGTTGGTAAAGATACGCAGTATTTT. The full variable domain, rest sourced from reference TRBV7-8 and TRBJ2-3, is GAGVSQSPRYKVAKRGQDVALRCDPISGHVSLFWYQQALGQGPEFLTYFQNEAQLDKSGLPSDRFFAERPEGSVSTLKIQRTQQEDSAVYLCASSRKKGVGKDTQYFGPGTRLTVL.

The chain links TRBV6-1 to TRBJ2-7; D perhaps matches TRBD1 (5 bases). Trimming took 2 bases from V and 0 from J, leaving 11 bases between them. The CDR3 contains 15 residues. CDR1 and CDR2 (germline): MNHNS, SASEGT. The CDR3 DNA follows: TGTGCCAGCAGTGAAATAAGACAGAGCTCCTACGAGCAGTACTTC. Protein: CASSEIRQSSYEQYF.

The V gene is TRBV27, the J gene TRBJ1-1; weak D call: TRBD1 (5 bases). The CDR3 consists of 15 residues. Germline V gives CDR1 MNHEY, CDR2 SMNVEV (reference sequence). V lost 1 base and J lost 1, with 10 bases in between. Here the CDR3 reads CASSLFSGGNTEAFF. DNA for the CDR3: TGTGCCAGCAGTTTATTTTCCGGGGGGAACACTGAAGCTTTCTTT.

As DNA, the CDR3 is TGTGCCAGTAGTAACTCTTCTAACACCGGGGAGCTGTTTTTT. Its translation: CASSNSSNTGELFF. V is TRBV19 and J is TRBJ2-2, with unresolved D. V was cut by 4 bases and J by 2 bases, with 8 bases left in between. Germline CDR1 LNHDA, CDR2 SQIVND (reference sequence). The CDR3 runs 14 residues.

In DNA, the CDR3 is TGTGCCAGCAGTCGGCGGGGGGGCACAGATACGCAGTATTTT. Protein sequence: CASSRRGGTDTQYF. This chain links TRBV6-5 with TRBJ2-3; 8 positions match TRBD2. Germline loops: CDR1 MNHEY, CDR2 SVGAGI. The CDR3 is made up of 14 amino acids. With V trimmed by 5 bases and J by 1 base, 2 bases remained unmatched.